This TCR beta chain was sequenced in a study of cytomegalovirus exposure and HLA in healthy donors. On the study more broadly: T cells numbering around 180 million yielded some 100 million unique TCR beta sequences in an earlier analysis. Study conclusions and caveats: 164 TCR beta chains were listed as cytomegalovirus-associated. According to reports, the classifier identified cytomegalovirus status with high specificity and sensitivity.

Primers for the PCR totalled 60 Vbeta and 13 Jbeta. Sequenced by immunoSEQ multiplex PCR; TCRdb stores in-frame clones only, minus some. The repertoire consists of 150,000 to 250,000 clones, with around 81% occurring once and the leading ten covering approximately 2%. Concerning this clone: Its antigen is not identified.

The donors gave bone marrow, and they were healthy. This CDR3 is 15 amino acids long. Germline V gene data show CDR1 as MRHNA and CDR2 as SNTAGT. Trimming stripped 0 bases from V and 7 bases from J, with 13 bases between. Sequenced material: PBMCs. This clonotype was sampled from a man younger than 45 in good health and CMV-seronegative. This chain links TRBV6-4 with TRBJ2-1; a weak D match, TRBD2 (6 bases). CDR3 amino acids: CASSDSGGSTNEQFF. The CDR3 DNA sequence: TGTGCCAGCAGTGACTCGGGGGGATCTACAAATGAGCAGTTCTTC.